The entry that follows covers one T cell receptor beta chain sequence. These data belong to a study of blood T cell repertoires in COVID-19. About the study: The origin of the acute and convalescent COVID-19 samples was the United States, Italy and Spain. PBMCs, B-cell-depleted T cells, or T cells were the source of the cDNA or gDNA that made up the material.

Only in-frame clones appear in the TCRdb table, and some are missing; sequencing was by immunoSEQ multiplex PCR. In the table there are around 300,000 clones, nearly 90% of which are singletons. Participants' own reports of clinical history determined their cohort assignment. The CDR3 is 15 residues long. V was shortened by 2 bases and J by 4 bases, with 14 bases between the two germline ends. The germline V gene has CDR1 MDHEN and CDR2 SYDVKM. Material for sequencing was PBMCs or T cells enriched from blood (not recorded which). This sequence originates from a woman aged 30 to 39 who had recovered from COVID-19. This sequence joins TRBV28 and TRBJ1-2; D not resolved. The CDR3 DNA sequence: TGTGCCAGCAGTTTACGGTTTGGGCTCGGCTATGGCTACACCTTC. Its protein product is CASSLRFGLGYGYTF.